The sequence of this T cell receptor (beta chain) was determined in a study of T cell changes during pregnancy in multiple sclerosis. TCRdb keeps only in-frame clones here, not all; method: immunoSEQ multiplex PCR. The sample holds tens of thousands of clones, around 94% seen once. The CDR3 runs to 16 residues. With 0 bases clipped from V and 0 bases from J, the junction kept 3 bases outside the gene matches. The V gene's germline CDR1 is SGHNT and CDR2 YYREEE (reference sequence). V gene TRBV5-4 combines with J gene TRBJ2-1, with 7 bases aligning to TRBD1. This receptor was taken from a female donor in good health, enrolled as a control in a pregnancy study. Specimen: peripheral blood, collected in the second trimester of pregnancy. In DNA form, the CDR3 reads TGTGCCAGCAGCTTGGGACAGGGAAGCTCCTACAATGAGCAGTTCTTC. The encoded protein is CASSLGQGSSYNEQFF.